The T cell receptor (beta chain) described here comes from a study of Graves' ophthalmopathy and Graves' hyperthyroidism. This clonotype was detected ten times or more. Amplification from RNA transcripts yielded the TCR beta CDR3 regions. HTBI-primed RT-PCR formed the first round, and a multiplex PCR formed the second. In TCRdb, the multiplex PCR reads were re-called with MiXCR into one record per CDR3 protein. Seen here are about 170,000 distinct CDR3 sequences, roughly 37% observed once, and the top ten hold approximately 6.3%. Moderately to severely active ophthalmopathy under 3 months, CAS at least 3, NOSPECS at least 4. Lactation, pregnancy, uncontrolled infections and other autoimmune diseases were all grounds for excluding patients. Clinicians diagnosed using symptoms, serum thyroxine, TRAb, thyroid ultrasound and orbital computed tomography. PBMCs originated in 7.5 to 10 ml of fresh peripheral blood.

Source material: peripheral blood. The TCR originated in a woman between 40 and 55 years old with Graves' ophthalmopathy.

CDR3 in amino acids: CASSGHSNQPQHF. For the CDR3, the DNA is TGTGCCAGCTCCGGACATAGCAATCAGCCCCAGCATTTT. The V and J genes are TRBV6-5 and TRBJ1-5; tentative D call: TRBD1 (5 bases). Germline assignment: CDR1 MNHEY and CDR2 SVGAGI. V lost 8 bases and J lost 0, with 8 bases in between. This CDR3 has 13 amino acids.